Presented here are 26 T cell receptor beta chains from one specimen sequenced in a study of T cell responses to AZD1222 COVID-19 vaccine. Libraries were prepared by immunoSEQ multiplex PCR; TCRdb keeps only in-frame clonotypes and omits some of them. The data hold some 130,000 clones, with 75% to 95% observed a single time. The sample was peripheral blood, taken on day 0 of AZD1222 vaccination. These TCRs come from an adult in good health.

This rearrangement joins TRBV24-1 to TRBJ2-7; a weak D match, TRBD2 (6 bases). This CDR3 region has 15 residues. Trimming removed 4 bases from V and 4 bases from J, with 16 bases in between. From germline, CDR1 is KGHDR and CDR2 SFDVKD. The CDR3 sequence is CATSEQDYLGYEQYF. CDR3 nucleotide sequence: TGTGCCACCAGTGAGCAGGACTACCTTGGGTACGAGCAGTACTTC.

V and J are TRBV12-3 or TRBV12-4 and TRBJ2-7; D perhaps matches TRBD2 (5 bases). CDR3 length equals 13 residues. Trimming shortened V by 6 bases and J by 2 bases, and 11 bases separated the two germline ends. This CDR3 reads CASRRAVTYEQYF. In DNA form, the CDR3 reads TGTGCCAGCAGGCGAGCGGTAACCTACGAGCAGTACTTC.

J is TRBJ1-4 and V is TRBV20-1; D call uncertain. The CDR3 runs 10 residues. Germline V gene sequence: CDR1 DFQATT, CDR2 SNEGSKA (reference sequence). The germline V and J ends were trimmed by 3 bases and 8 bases, with 4 bases remaining between them. CDR3 in DNA: TGCAGTGCTAGTCGGGAAAAACTGTTTTTT. This translates into CSASREKLFF.

This chain links TRBV2 with TRBJ2-7; unclear D gene. The CDR3 is 14 residues long. Trimming stripped 4 bases from V and 1 base from J, with 11 bases between. Germline V gene sequence: CDR1 SNHLY, CDR2 FYNNEI. The CDR3 DNA sequence: TGTGCCAGCAGTGTGGAACAGACTTCCTACGAGCAGTACTTC. The encoded protein is CASSVEQTSYEQYF. The variable domain in full, with the rest retrieved from reference TRBV2 and TRBJ2-7, is EPEVTQTPSHQVTQMGQEVILRCVPISNHLYFYWYRQILGQKVEFLVSFYNNEISEKSEIFDDQFSVERPDGSNFTLKIRSTKLEDSAMYFCASSVEQTSYEQYFGPGTRLTVT.

This clone showed up just once. V and J are TRBV6-1 and TRBJ1-1, with unresolved D. The germline gives CDR1 MNHNS, CDR2 SASEGT. This CDR3 comprises 13 residues. The V end was cut by 1 base, the J end by 6 bases, with 9 bases between. CDR3 bases: TGTGCCAGCAGTGAAGATACTTTCTCTGAAGCTTTCTTT. It codes for CASSEDTFSEAFF.

This clone has only a few counts. The rearrangement uses TRBV4-2 and TRBJ2-3, with a tentative D call TRBD2 (6 bases). V gave up 4 bases and J gave up 3 bases, with 20 bases separating them. Germline assignment: CDR1 LGHNA and CDR2 YNFKEQ. CDR3 length: 17 residues. Here the CDR3 DNA reads TGTGCCAGCAGCCCCGCCTTTGGCGGGATAGGGACAGATACGCAGTATTTT. Its translation: CASSPAFGGIGTDTQYF.

The chain combines TRBV6-5 with TRBJ1-5; TRBD1 matches at 8 bases. Germline values: CDR1 MNHEY, CDR2 SVGAGI. The trim removed 4 bases at V and 4 bases at J, leaving 3 bases unmatched. The CDR3 totals 14 residues. CDR3 loop: CASSWTGINQPQHF. The CDR3 nucleotides are TGTGCCAGCAGTTGGACAGGGATAAATCAGCCCCAGCATTTT.

The chain uses TRBV12-1 and TRBJ1-5. TRBV12-1 is assigned pseudogene status. The CDR3 consists of 13 residues. The CDR3 nucleotides are TGTGCCAGCAGCTTGGGGTGTAATCAGCCCCAGCATTTT. Translation: CASSLGCNQPQHF.

This clone appeared a single time. The V call is TRBV13, the J call TRBJ1-6; perhaps TRBD1 as D (6 bases). Trimming stripped 3 bases from V and 4 bases from J, with 7 bases between. In germline, CDR1 is PRHDT, CDR2 FYEKMQ (reference sequence). This CDR3 region has 14 residues. CDR3 sequence: CASSLQGYNSPLHF. The CDR3 nucleotides are TGTGCCAGCAGCTTGCAGGGGTATAATTCACCCCTCCACTTT. Full variable domain (missing parts from reference TRBV13 and TRBJ1-6): AAGVIQSPRHLIKEKRETATLKCYPIPRHDTVYWYQQGPGQDPQFLISFYEKMQSDKGSIPDRFSAQQFSDYHSELNMSSLELGDSALYFCASSLQGYNSPLHFGNGTRLTVT.

The CDR3, as DNA: TGTGCCAGCAGTTATGACGGTGAAGCTTTCTTT. Its protein product is CASSYDGEAFF. The chain links TRBV12-3 or TRBV12-4 to TRBJ1-1; D remains unclear. Trimming stripped 4 bases from V and 7 bases from J, with 7 bases between. The length of the CDR3 is 11 residues.

The J gene is TRBJ2-1, the V gene TRBV10-2, with 9 nucleotides matching TRBD1. The germline gives CDR1 WSHSY, CDR2 SAAADI. The CDR3 has 15 amino acids. V was pared by 0 bases and J by 5 bases, with 2 bases of the junction left unmatched. The DNA of the CDR3 is TGCGCCAGCAGTGAGTCAGGGGACAGGGACAATGAGCAGTTCTTC. Amino acid sequence: CASSESGDRDNEQFF.

The chain couples TRBV6-6 to TRBJ1-2; D perhaps matches TRBD1 (5 bases). This CDR3 comprises 13 residues. Germline loops: CDR1 MNHNY, CDR2 SVGAGI (reference sequence). V was clipped by 4 bases and J by 3 bases, with 9 bases between them. The CDR3 protein is CASSFQGDYGYTF. As DNA, the CDR3 is TGTGCCAGCAGTTTCCAGGGCGACTATGGCTACACCTTC.

This clone was recorded once. CDR3 in amino acids: CASSYQGGEQYF. The CDR3 bases are TGTGCCAGCAGTTATCAGGGCGGCGAGCAGTACTTC. The V gene is TRBV6-5, the J gene TRBJ2-7, with a weak D call TRBD1 (5 bases). Germline-derived CDR1 and CDR2 are MNHEY and SVGAGI. The CDR3 extends over 12 amino acids. Trimming cost V 3 bases and J 6 bases, with 9 bases left between them.

This chain connects TRBV6-6 to TRBJ1-3, with no clear D. The germline V gene encodes CDR1 MNHNY and CDR2 SVGAGI (reference sequence). V gave up 4 bases and J gave up 6 bases, with 4 bases separating them. The length of the CDR3 is 11 residues. In DNA form, the CDR3 reads TGTGCCAGCAGTTCTCAAAACACCATATATTTT. This encodes CASSSQNTIYF.

CDR3 residues: CASTRGRTDTQYF. The CDR3 region has the DNA TGTGCCAGCACTCGTGGTCGCACAGATACGCAGTATTTT. This sequence joins TRBV13 and TRBJ2-3; unclear D gene. Germline V gives CDR1 PRHDT, CDR2 FYEKMQ (reference sequence). This CDR3 is built from 13 residues. V lost 7 bases, J lost 1 base, and 9 bases lay in between.

The rearrangement uses TRBV6-4 and TRBJ2-1, with 10 bases fitting TRBD2. The germline V gene encodes CDR1 MRHNA and CDR2 SNTAGT. This CDR3 has 16 amino acids. The trim removed 0 bases at V and 6 bases at J, leaving 5 bases unmatched. CDR3 sequence (DNA): TGTGCCAGCAGTGACTCGCCGGGACTAGCGATCAATGAGCAGTTCTTC. Translation gives CASSDSPGLAINEQFF.

V gene TRBV9 combines with J gene TRBJ1-2; D is ambiguous. Per the germline V gene, CDR1 is SGDLS and CDR2 is YYNGEE. The CDR3 consists of 13 residues. Between the trimmed V and J ends, which lost 3 bases and 2 bases, there was a span of 8 bases. In nucleotides, the CDR3 is TGTGCCAGCAGCGAAAGAGGGAACTATGGCTACACCTTC. This gives the protein CASSERGNYGYTF.

The chain recombines TRBV3-1 (or the pseudogene TRBV3-2) with TRBJ1-6; 8 bases agree with TRBD1. The CDR3 loop spans 16 amino acids. Germline CDR1 reads LGHDT; CDR2 reads YNNKEL (reference sequence). The V gene end was trimmed by 8 bases and the J gene end by 3 bases; junction bases not matched to a gene: 9. The CDR3 loop reads CASGWGQAFYNSPLHF. CDR3 coding DNA: TGTGCCAGCGGGTGGGGACAGGCCTTCTATAATTCACCCCTCCACTTT.

Only a few counts were recorded for this clone. V gene TRBV7-6 combines with J gene TRBJ2-5, with TRBD1 identical over 8 bases. With 0 bases clipped from V and 5 bases from J, the junction kept 11 bases outside the gene matches. Germline V gene data show CDR1 as SGHVS and CDR2 as FNYEAQ. The length of the CDR3 is 17 residues. DNA of the CDR3: TGTGCCAGCAGCTTAGCCCCCGCCGGACAGGGCGGGGAGACCCAGTACTTC. Its translation: CASSLAPAGQGGETQYF.

The V call is TRBV9, the J call TRBJ1-1; D may be TRBD1 (5 bases). V was shortened by 5 bases and J by 3 bases, with 14 bases between the two germline ends. Germline V gives CDR1 SGDLS, CDR2 YYNGEE. The CDR3 extends over 14 amino acids. For the CDR3, the DNA is TGTGCCAGCAGGAAGGGGTTGAGGGACACTGAAGCTTTCTTT. Translated, it gives CASRKGLRDTEAFF.

The rearrangement uses TRBV6-5 and TRBJ1-5; no definite D call. Germline CDR1 is MNHEY and CDR2 is SVGAGI. V was pared by 6 bases and J by 7 bases, with 13 bases between. CDR3 length: 13 amino acids. The CDR3 DNA is TGTGCCAGCAGATCGTACTTTGAGCAGCCCCAGCATTTT. Protein: CASRSYFEQPQHF.

The V gene is TRBV7-8, the J gene TRBJ2-1; D is unclear. The germline CDR1 and CDR2 sequences are SGHVS and FQNEAQ. The V and J ends lost 2 bases and 5 bases respectively, with 7 bases between them. This CDR3 has 13 amino acids. This chain's CDR3 is CASSLFGDNEQFF. The CDR3 DNA follows: TGTGCCAGCAGCTTATTTGGGGACAATGAGCAGTTCTTC.

V gene TRBV2 combines with J gene TRBJ2-1; 16 nucleotides agree with TRBD2. Germline loops: CDR1 SNHLY, CDR2 FYNNEI. The V gene end was trimmed by 7 bases and the J gene end by 15 bases; junction bases not matched to a gene: 15. The CDR3 has 16 amino acids. The CDR3 DNA is TGTGCCAGCACCGAGGCCGGGACTAGCGGGAGGGCCAGCCGGTTCTTC. Encoded protein: CASTEAGTSGRASRFF.

V gene TRBV2 combines with J gene TRBJ1-4, with TRBD1 identical over 12 bases. CDR1 and CDR2 (germline): SNHLY, FYNNEI. The junction had 15 bases not matched to a gene; V was cut back by 5 bases and J by 8 bases. This CDR3 spans 18 amino acids. CDR3 in DNA: TGTGCCAGCAGTATCCCGGGACAGGGGGCCGAGATTTCAGAAAAACTGTTTTTT. It yields the protein CASSIPGQGAEISEKLFF.

The rearrangement uses TRBV4-3 and TRBJ2-3; 8 nucleotides line up with TRBD2. Trimming cost V 0 bases and J 2 bases; bases outside gene matches: 7. Germline assignment: CDR1 LGHNA and CDR2 YSLEER. The CDR3 contains 17 residues. The DNA of the CDR3 is TGCGCCAGCAGCCAAGATCGGGCTAGCGGGTCCACAGATACGCAGTATTTT. It is translated as CASSQDRASGSTDTQYF.

The chain combines TRBV5-6 with TRBJ2-2; 12 nucleotides agree with TRBD2. Germline values: CDR1 SGHDT, CDR2 YYEEEE. V trimming: 0 bases; J trimming: 5 bases; junction bases outside the gene matches: 8. This CDR3 is built from 18 residues. This CDR3 is CASSLEASGRARTGELFF. The CDR3 DNA reads TGTGCCAGCAGCTTGGAGGCTAGCGGGAGGGCCAGGACCGGGGAGCTGTTTTTT. Full variable domain (outside the CDR3, taken from reference TRBV5-6 and TRBJ2-2): DAGVTQSPTHLIKTRGQQVTLRCSPKSGHDTVSWYQQALGQGPQFIFQYYEEEERQRGNFPDRFSGHQFPNYSSELNVNALLLGDSALYLCASSLEASGRARTGELFFGEGSRLTVL.